This T cell receptor (beta chain) was identified during a study of identical twins. Study-level points and caveats: Carriage of fewer insertions was seen in abundant cord blood beta clonotypes, whereas memory repertoires showed none.

Every sampled donor was Caucasian and healthy. This clonotype was seen at least ten times. Antigen: not known. Germline trimming cut 3 bases from V and 4 bases from J; bases unmatched to any gene: 5. The CDR3 is 14 amino acids. TCRdb used MiXCR to reprocess the 5' RACE reads, holding one entry per CDR3 protein. The sample holds 640,000 or so distinct CDR3 sequences, 5.5% to 7.5% seen once. This sequence was found in a man younger than 35 in good health. The sample consisted of naive T cells sorted from blood. The chain uses TRBV12-3 or TRBV12-4 and TRBJ2-5; 7 nucleotides line up with TRBD1. CDR3 DNA sequence: TGTGCCAGCAGTTTCGGGGACAGACGAGAGACCCAGTACTTC. It encodes CASSFGDRRETQYF.